This T cell receptor (beta chain) comes out of a study of shared T cell receptors in the human thymus. Measured with immunoSEQ multiplex PCR; TCRdb has only the in-frame clones, and not every one. The sample carries 630,000 or so clones, around 87% recorded once. The sample was also reused in another study, on human thymus T cells. This second report adds: The study used thymus tissue resected during corrective heart surgery.

Material: thymocytes. The TCR was taken from a boy under three years old with a congenital heart defect.

The CDR3 DNA reads TGTGCCAGCAGCTTAGGTGGGACAGGGCAGAGTCAGCCCCAGCATTTT. As protein: CASSLGGTGQSQPQHF. The chain uses TRBV11-2 and TRBJ1-5; 9 nucleotides match TRBD1. Germline CDR1 reads SGHAT; CDR2 reads FQNNGV. The CDR3 extends over 16 amino acids. V lost 1 base, J lost 6 bases, and 7 bases stayed unmatched. Full variable domain (remainder filled in from reference TRBV11-2 and TRBJ1-5): EAGVAQSPRYKIIEKRQSVAFWCNPISGHATLYWYQQILGQGPKLLIQFQNNGVVDDSQLPKDRFSAERLKGVDSTLKIQPAKLEDSAVYLCASSLGGTGQSQPQHFGDGTRLSIL.